This T cell receptor (beta chain) appears in the sequencing data of a study of blood T cell repertoires in COVID-19. Study context: The United States, Italy and Spain were the sources of the acute and convalescent COVID-19 samples. PBMCs, B-cell-depleted T cells, or T cells were the source of the cDNA or gDNA that made up the material.

Germline-derived CDR1 and CDR2 are SGHRS and YFSETQ. V gave up 5 bases and J gave up 0 bases; unmatched junction bases: 5. This CDR3 contains 15 residues. Original methodology: Cell counts per sample came from amplifying reference gene primers. Sequencing was performed with immunoSEQ multiplex PCR; in TCRdb, only in-frame clones are kept and a portion is missing. V, J and clone size are taken as reported in that table, and D and trimming were inferred from the DNA itself. This table has about 97,000 clones, just under 95% appearing once. A Seattle source enrolled patients during active infection and followed them longitudinally.

Sequenced sample: peripheral blood. This sequence joins TRBV5-1 and TRBJ2-1; 7 bases map to TRBD1. The sequence was obtained from a woman between 50 and 59 years old with COVID-19, enrolled during active disease. The CDR3 sequence: CASRPEGASYNEQFF. CDR3 coding DNA: TGCGCCAGCAGACCAGAGGGGGCCTCCTACAATGAGCAGTTCTTC.